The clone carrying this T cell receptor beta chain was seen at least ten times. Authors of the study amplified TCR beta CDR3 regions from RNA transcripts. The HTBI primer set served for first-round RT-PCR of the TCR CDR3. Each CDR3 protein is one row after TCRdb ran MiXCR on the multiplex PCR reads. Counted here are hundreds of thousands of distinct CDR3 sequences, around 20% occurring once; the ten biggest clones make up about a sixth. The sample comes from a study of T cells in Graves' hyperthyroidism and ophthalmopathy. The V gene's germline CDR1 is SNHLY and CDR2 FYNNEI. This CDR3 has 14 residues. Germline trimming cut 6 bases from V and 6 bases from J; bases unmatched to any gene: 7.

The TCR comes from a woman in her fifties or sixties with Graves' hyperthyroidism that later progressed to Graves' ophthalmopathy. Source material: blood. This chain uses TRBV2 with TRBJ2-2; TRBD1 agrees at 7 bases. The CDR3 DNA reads TGTGCCAGCAGGGGACAGATATCAGCCGGGGAGCTGTTTTTT. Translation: CASRGQISAGELFF.